Below, 16 T cell receptor beta chains from the same sample are listed, as sequenced in a study of blood T cells in healthy people across ages. Then a second PCR, running roughly 7 to 11 cycles, was carried out with a sample-barcoded 5' primer and a J-beta primer mix. TCRdb analysed the 5' RACE reads with MiXCR anew, one entry per CDR3 protein. The sample shows approximately 1.5 million distinct CDR3 sequences, under 55% of them seen only once. What was sequenced was blood. The receptors stem from a woman in her late teens or twenties in good health.

This clonotype was observed a few times. The V call is TRBV2, the J call TRBJ2-7; tentative D call: TRBD2 (6 bases). Germline V CDR1 and CDR2: SNHLY, FYNNEI. The CDR3 runs 14 residues. V was cut by 7 bases and J by 2 bases, with 15 bases left in between. This chain's CDR3 is CASMRGDGPYEQYF. CDR3 sequence (DNA): TGTGCCAGCATGCGGGGCGACGGACCCTACGAGCAGTACTTC.

This rearrangement joins TRBV4-3 to TRBJ2-5, with a possible D match to TRBD1 (6 bases). With the DNA end fitting TRBJ2-7 better, the J assignment may be wrong. This CDR3 is 15 amino acids long. Germline CDR1 LGHNA, CDR2 YSLEER. Written as DNA, the CDR3 is TGCGCCAGCAGCCAAGTGGAACAGGGAATCGACGAGCAGTACTTC. Translating it yields CASSQVEQGIDEQYF.

The CDR3 reads CASSPYAPASSYEQYF. CDR3 in DNA: TGTGCCAGCAGCCCCTACGCCCCGGCCTCATCCTACGAGCAGTACTTC. The V call is TRBV7-6, the J call TRBJ2-7; no reliable D call. This CDR3 contains 16 residues. V gave up 5 bases and J gave up 1 base, with 18 bases separating them. Per the germline V gene, CDR1 is SGHVS and CDR2 is FNYEAQ.

The CDR3 coding sequence is TGTGCCAGCAGCAAACTAGACAGGGGATGGGAGACCCAGTACTTC. Translating gives CASSKLDRGWETQYF. The chain links TRBV21-1 to TRBJ2-7; the table assigns TRBD1, which was not confirmed against the DNA. The end of the DNA aligns better with TRBJ2-5, so the J call may be wrong. TRBV21-1 is listed as a pseudogene. This CDR3 spans 15 amino acids.

In this sample, this clonotype turned up a few times. The rearrangement links TRBV27 to TRBJ2-4; 7 bases are shared with TRBD2. The CDR3 spans 12 residues. Germline V gives CDR1 MNHEY, CDR2 SMNVEV (reference sequence). With V trimmed by 6 bases and J by 13 bases, 9 bases remained unmatched. The CDR3 nucleotides read TGTGCCAGCAGCAACAGGTCGCGGGAGCAGTACTTC. It translates to CASSNRSREQYF.

V is TRBV7-3 and J is TRBJ2-1; 15 bases fit TRBD2. The CDR3 contains 19 residues. Trimming removed 2 bases from V and 7 bases from J; junction bases left unmatched: 12. CDR1 and CDR2 from the germline V gene are SGHTA and FQGTGA. The CDR3 spells CASSLSVVGLAGGKNEQFF. The CDR3, as DNA: TGTGCCAGCAGCTTATCCGTCGTTGGACTAGCGGGAGGGAAAAATGAGCAGTTCTTC.

This clonotype was counted only a few times. The chain joins TRBV20-1 to TRBJ1-1; D might be TRBD1 (6 bases). Trimming cost V 1 base and J 1 base, with 19 bases left between them. The CDR3 has 17 residues. Germline assignment: CDR1 DFQATT and CDR2 SNEGSKA (reference sequence). The CDR3 DNA is TGCAGTGCTAGAGGAGGGGGGCAATACAGGCGGAACACTGAAGCTTTCTTT. Translating it yields CSARGGGQYRRNTEAFF.

The gene calls are TRBV30 and TRBJ2-1; D not certain. Germline loops: CDR1 GTSNPN, CDR2 SVGIG (reference sequence). The V and J ends lost 2 bases and 2 bases respectively, with 10 bases between them. CDR3 size: 14 residues. Here the CDR3 reads CAWSINPPYNEQFF. In DNA, the CDR3 is TGTGCCTGGAGTATCAACCCCCCCTACAATGAGCAGTTCTTC.

The sample holds many counts of this clonotype. The CDR3 reads CASSPGSDTQYF. The DNA for the CDR3 is TGTGCCAGCAGCCCGGGATCAGATACGCAGTATTTT. The genes are TRBV7-6 and TRBJ2-3; D might be TRBD2 (5 bases). The V end was cut by 5 bases, the J end by 4 bases, with 7 bases between. CDR1 and CDR2 (germline): SGHVS, FNYEAQ. The CDR3 is 12 amino acids.

This clonotype appeared many times. The J gene is TRBJ1-1, the V gene TRBV12-3 or TRBV12-4, with D possibly TRBD1 on 5 matching bases. Trimming shortened V by 3 bases and J by 3 bases, and 14 bases separated the two germline ends. This CDR3 spans 15 amino acids. CDR3 loop: CASSFETGGDTEAFF. CDR3 nucleotides: TGTGCCAGCAGTTTCGAGACCGGAGGGGACACTGAAGCTTTCTTT.

The genes are TRBV7-2 and TRBJ1-2; no definite D call. Germline V lookup: CDR1 SGHTA, CDR2 FQGNSA. With 0 bases removed from V and 6 bases from J, the gap between germline ends came to 5 bases. CDR3 length: 12 amino acids. CDR3 nucleotides: TGTGCCAGCAGCTTAGCCTCGGATGGCTACACCTTC. As protein: CASSLASDGYTF.

The gene calls are TRBV3-1 and TRBJ2-1, with 10 bases that match TRBD2. The DNA end lines up better with TRBJ2-7; the J call may be wrong. The germline V gene encodes CDR1 LGHDT and CDR2 YNNKEL (reference sequence). The CDR3 has 19 amino acids. CDR3 bases: TGTGCCAGCAGCCAAGATCTTCTAGCGGGAGATAATCGGTACAATGAGCAGTACTTC. This encodes CASSQDLLAGDNRYNEQYF.

This clonotype has more than one count but fewer than ten. V is TRBV4-1 and J is TRBJ1-2; weak D call: TRBD1 (5 bases). The germline V gene has CDR1 MGHRA and CDR2 YSYEKL. The V end lost 0 bases, the J end lost 2 bases, and 13 bases lay between the germline ends. This CDR3 comprises 16 residues. The CDR3 loop reads CASSQDRQGGNYGYTF. The CDR3 bases are TGCGCCAGCAGCCAAGACCGGCAGGGTGGGAACTATGGCTACACCTTC.

The J gene is TRBJ1-5, the V gene TRBV29-1, with D unclear. The CDR3 spans 14 residues. CDR1 is SQVTM and CDR2 is ANQGSEA in the germline V gene. V lost 5 bases and J lost 0, with 11 bases in between. CDR3 in DNA: TGCAGCGTTAGTCCGTCAGTTAGCAATCAGCCCCAGCATTTT. Encoded protein: CSVSPSVSNQPQHF.

This clonotype has a handful of counts. This rearrangement joins TRBV27 to TRBJ2-3; a weak D match, TRBD2 (6 bases). CDR1 is MNHEY, CDR2 SMNVEV, per germline (reference sequence). The germline V and J ends were trimmed by 5 bases and 2 bases, with 17 bases remaining between them. The CDR3 has 16 residues. The CDR3 sequence: CASSPSSRGYTDTQYF. As DNA, the CDR3 is TGTGCCAGCAGTCCCTCCTCGCGGGGCTACACAGATACGCAGTATTTT.

Points on this clonotype: Being one base from a much bigger clone, this may be a read error. The chain links TRBV5-1 to TRBJ2-1, with D maybe TRBD2 (6 bases). The CDR3 covers 15 residues. Trimming shortened V by 5 bases and J by 3 bases, and 15 bases separated the two germline ends. Germline CDR1 is SGHRS and CDR2 is YFSETQ. CDR3 region: CASSPETGLYNEQFF. The DNA of the CDR3 is TGCGCCAGCAGTCCCGAAACGGGACTCTACAATGAGCAGTTCTTC.